This section outlines one T cell receptor beta chain sequence together with its context. Its recognized antigen is unknown. One base away there is no much larger clone; base qualities are not given. Library construction relied on the immunoSEQ multiplex PCR assay. To provide template for TCR sequencing, every sample had RNA extracted and reverse transcribed into cDNA. SuperScript III was used to make first-strand cDNA, primed with a 2:1 mix of oligo-dT and random hexamers. A synthetic immune receptor repertoire was used to measure amplification bias, and any remaining bias was corrected computationally. As for the original processing: Raw reads were preprocessed to remove errors, and CDR3 was defined by IMGT conventions from the conserved cysteine to phenylalanine. To get clonality, Shannon entropy was normalized by log2 of the number of productive unique TCRs and the result was subtracted from 1. CD4 or CD8 identity of scalp clones was inferred by cross-referencing scalp TCRbeta sequences with sorted blood CD4 and CD8 repertoires. TCRdb provides this immuneACCESS table in a form limited to in-frame rearrangements. Some clones are lacking; in checked studies, under half of them reflect an unresolved V gene, and why the rest are absent is not known. V and J calls and clone size are given by that table; D and trimming were obtained from the DNA. This sample holds about 190,000 clones; 60% to 70% were observed only once. The ten largest clones represent less than 0.8% of the sample.

The sample belongs to a study of CD8+ T cells in alopecia areata listed by TCRdb under 2018. Context from the whole study: Treated patients were enrolled in an open-label pilot trial of oral tofacitinib, 5 to 10 mg twice daily, for moderate-to-severe alopecia areata. Patients stayed on tofacitinib for 6 to 18 months and then had 6 months of follow-up off drug so that delayed response and recurrence could be assessed. The study used high-throughput TCRbeta sequencing to examine T cell clonal expansion in alopecia areata, in both the C3H/HeJ mouse model and human patients. Patients on tofacitinib were biopsied at baseline and after 4 and 24 weeks of treatment, and several of the patients also had a later scalp biopsy. Disease severity in treated patients was measured with the SALT score, which quantifies the percentage of affected scalp surface area. Amplification of TCRbeta CDR3 regions was done by immunoSEQ multiplex PCR using 35 Vbeta forward primers and 13 Jbeta reverse primers. Scalp tissue and sorted CD4+ and CD8+ peripheral blood T cells from patchy and totalis/universalis alopecia areata patients and from healthy controls were covered by human TCRbeta sequencing. RNA was obtained with the PAXgene miRNA kit for fixed scalp, the miRNeasy kit for PBMCs, and the RNeasy kit for mouse skin. Scalp clonality was compared across normal scalp (n=4), patchy alopecia areata scalp (n=8), and alopecia totalis/universalis scalp (n=8).

Looking up the germline V gene yields CDR1 SGHDN and CDR2 FVKESK. The CDR3 runs 16 amino acids, cysteine and phenylalanine included. The DNA shown is the 48-base CDR3, in frame from base 1. V drops 2 bases and J drops 2 bases, leaving 15 bases in between. The meaning of the sample's time point label: around 4 weeks on oral tofacitinib. The sample's treatment or condition, from its label and the paper: oral pan-JAK inhibitor, 5-10 mg twice daily. From alopecia areata patients, peripheral blood was collected along with lesional scalp punch biopsies. PBMCs were separated by density centrifugation and stained for CD3, CD4 and CD8, after which CD4+ and CD8+ T cells were sorted on a FACSAria. Overall study results and their limits: Lesional scalp, especially in alopecia totalis/universalis, showed higher clonality and more expanded CD8+ clones than normal scalp, suggesting antigenic drive. Many expanded lesional clones were found to persist in scalp and blood during tofacitinib treatment, and relapse after treatment cessation may be partly explained by this persistence. Unlike mouse skin, which is dominated by gammadelta T cells, normal human skin has resident alphabeta T cells that are also sequenced, and this complicates analysis of the scalp TCR repertoire. Compared with mice, TCR sequences shared between patients were less clear, possibly partly because of HLA diversity across the patient population. Because the treated cohort was small and included a single nonresponder, larger studies are needed to assess links between baseline CD8+ expansion and response. Tofacitinib significantly decreased scalp clonality and the number of expanded CD8+ clones among the top 100 scalp clones.

Specimen: CD4+ T cells sorted from blood, collected at week 4, from a patient treated with tofacitinib. This clonotype was sampled from a human donor with alopecia areata. The rearranged chain carries TRBV14 and TRBJ2-5; the D gene assignment is ambiguous. The DNA is TGTGCCAGCAGCCAACTGGCTTCTTCTACTCAAGAGACCCAGTACTTC. It translates as CASSQLASSTQETQYF.